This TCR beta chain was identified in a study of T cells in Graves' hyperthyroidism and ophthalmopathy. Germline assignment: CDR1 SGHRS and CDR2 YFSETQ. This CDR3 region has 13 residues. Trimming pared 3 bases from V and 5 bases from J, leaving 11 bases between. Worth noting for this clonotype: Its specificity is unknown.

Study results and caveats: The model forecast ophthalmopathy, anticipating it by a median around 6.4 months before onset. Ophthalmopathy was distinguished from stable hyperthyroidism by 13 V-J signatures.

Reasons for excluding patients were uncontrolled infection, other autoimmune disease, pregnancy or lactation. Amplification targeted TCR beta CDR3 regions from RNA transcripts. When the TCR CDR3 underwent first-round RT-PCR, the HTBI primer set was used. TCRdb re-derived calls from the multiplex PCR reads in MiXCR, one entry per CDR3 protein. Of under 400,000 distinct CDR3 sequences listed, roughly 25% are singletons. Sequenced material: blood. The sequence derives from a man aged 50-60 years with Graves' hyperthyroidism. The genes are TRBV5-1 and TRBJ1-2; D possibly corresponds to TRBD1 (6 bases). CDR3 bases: TGCGCCAGCAGCTCGAGGACAGATTATGGCTACACCTTC. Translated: CASSSRTDYGYTF. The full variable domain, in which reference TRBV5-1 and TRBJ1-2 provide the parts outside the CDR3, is KAGVTQTPRYLIKTRGQQVTLSCSPISGHRSVSWYQQTPGQGLQFLFEYFSETQRNKGNFPGRFSGRQFSNSRSEMNVSTLELGDSALYLCASSSRTDYGYTFGSGTRLTVV.